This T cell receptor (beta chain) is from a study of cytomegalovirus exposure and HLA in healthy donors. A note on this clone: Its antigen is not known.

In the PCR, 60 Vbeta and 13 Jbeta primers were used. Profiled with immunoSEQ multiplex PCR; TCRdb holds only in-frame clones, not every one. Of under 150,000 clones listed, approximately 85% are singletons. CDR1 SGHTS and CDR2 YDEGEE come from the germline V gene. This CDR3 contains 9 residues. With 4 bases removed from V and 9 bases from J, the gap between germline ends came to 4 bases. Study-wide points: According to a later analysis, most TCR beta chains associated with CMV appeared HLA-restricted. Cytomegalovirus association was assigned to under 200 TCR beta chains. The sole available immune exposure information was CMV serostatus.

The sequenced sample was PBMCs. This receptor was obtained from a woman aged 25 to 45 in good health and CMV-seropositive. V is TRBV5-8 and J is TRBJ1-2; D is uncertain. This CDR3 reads CASSSRYTF. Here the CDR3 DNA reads TGTGCCAGCAGCAGCCGCTACACCTTC.